This T cell receptor (beta chain) is from a study of T cells in Graves' hyperthyroidism and ophthalmopathy. The table lists this clonotype with many counts. Germline assignment: CDR1 DFQATT and CDR2 SNEGSKA (reference sequence). The CDR3 extends over 14 amino acids. Trimming took off 5 bases at V and 0 bases at J, with 14 bases between the two ends. It was RNA transcripts that yielded the amplified TCR beta CDR3 regions. HTBI primers were the set used in a first-round RT-PCR of the TCR CDR3. TCRdb reanalysed the multiplex PCR reads using MiXCR and keeps one entry per CDR3 protein. The sample consists of over 650,000 distinct CDR3 sequences, about 15% of them appearing once. These patients, aged 18 to 65, had recently diagnosed hyperthyroidism lasting under 2 months.

This clonotype was sampled from a man between 18 and 35 years old with Graves' hyperthyroidism. V gene TRBV20-1 combines with J gene TRBJ2-7; the D is unclear. The sample taken for sequencing was blood. The CDR3 bases are TGCAGTGCTTTTGACTCCTTTAGCTCCTACGAGCAGTACTTC. Its translation: CSAFDSFSSYEQYF.